The 13 T cell receptor beta chains in this list originate from one sample, sequenced in a study of blood T cells in healthy people across ages (dated by TCRdb to about 2015). The library relied on 5' RACE. The run used an Illumina HiSeq 2500. The second PCR ran for about 7 to 11 cycles and used a J-beta primer mix along with a sample-barcoded 5' primer. Starting from the raw public reads, TCRdb applied fastp trimming at Q25, assembled clones with MiXCR and retained in-frame beta chains. Entries are consolidated by CDR3 protein sequence, retaining the most common genes and DNA. The sample data list about 640,000 distinct CDR3 sequences, and 35% to 50% of these were observed just once. The top ten hold roughly 30% of the sample. Sequencing input: blood. The receptors were gathered from a man at least 80 years old in good health.

This clonotype has only a few counts. The chain couples TRBV9 to TRBJ1-1; tentatively, D is TRBD1 (6 bases). The V gene lost 0 bases and the J gene lost 0 bases, with 6 bases spanning the gap. Germline CDR1 reads SGDLS; CDR2 reads YYNGEE. The CDR3 is 14 amino acids. The CDR3 reads CASSVAGVNTEAFF. For the CDR3, the DNA is TGTGCCAGCAGCGTAGCAGGGGTGAACACTGAAGCTTTCTTT.

This clonotype appeared many times. J is TRBJ2-3 and V is TRBV20-1, with D perhaps TRBD1 or TRBD2 (5 bases each). The CDR3 loop spans 15 amino acids. Germline assignment: CDR1 DFQATT and CDR2 SNEGSKA (reference sequence). V lost 3 bases to trimming and J lost 1 base, with 14 bases between them. The CDR3 sequence: CSASDTRGRTDTQYF. The CDR3 nucleotides read TGCAGTGCTAGCGATACTAGGGGTCGCACAGATACGCAGTATTTT.

This clonotype showed up just a few times. The gene calls are TRBV10-1 and TRBJ2-6; the match to TRBD1 covers 7 bases. Looked up from germline, CDR1 is WNHNN and CDR2 is SYGVQD (reference sequence). CDR3 length: 16 amino acids. Trimming took 0 bases from V and 2 from J; bases not matched to a gene: 1. The CDR3 DNA sequence: TGCGCCAGCAGTGAGTCGACAGGGCCTGGGGCCAACGTCCTGACTTTC. As protein: CASSESTGPGANVLTF.

As to this clonotype: Possible read error: a much larger clone is one base away. The J gene is TRBJ2-3, the V gene TRBV10-3, with D perhaps TRBD1 (5 bases). Germline lookup yields CDR1 ENHRY and CDR2 SYGVKD. This CDR3 region has 14 residues. CDR3 in DNA: TGTGCCATCAGTCCGGGTACTACCACAGGTACGCAGTATTTT. This codes for CAISPGTTTGTQYF.

V gene TRBV7-2 combines with J gene TRBJ2-1; possibly TRBD1 for D (7 bases). The V gene lost 5 bases and the J gene lost 8 bases, with 16 bases spanning the gap. This CDR3 is built from 14 residues. Germline V gene sequence: CDR1 SGHTA, CDR2 FQGNSA. The DNA of the CDR3 is TGTGCCAGCAGCCAGGACAGGAGGGGGCATGAGCAGTTCTTC. As protein: CASSQDRRGHEQFF.

In this sample, this clonotype turned up a few times. This chain joins TRBV4-3 and TRBJ2-2; 10 bases align to TRBD1. The CDR3 runs to 16 residues. Per germline, CDR1 LGHNA and CDR2 YSLEER. The trim removed 5 bases at V and 0 bases at J, leaving 3 bases unmatched. CDR3 DNA sequence: TGCGCCAGCAGCTTAGGACAGGGGGCGAACACCGGGGAGCTGTTTTTT. Translation: CASSLGQGANTGELFF.

This chain connects TRBV12-5 to TRBJ2-3; D gene unclear. This CDR3 has 12 amino acids. The ends were cut back, 3 bases at V and 5 bases at J, with 6 bases in the middle. Germline CDR1 is LGHNT and CDR2 is FRNRAP. The CDR3 reads CASGLREDTQYF. The CDR3 nucleotides read TGTGCTAGTGGTTTAAGGGAAGATACGCAGTATTTT.

The gene calls are TRBV18 and TRBJ2-5; D possibly corresponds to TRBD2 (6 bases). The V end was cut by 3 bases, the J end by 5 bases, with 19 bases between. Germline V gives CDR1 KGHSH, CDR2 LQKENI. This CDR3 is 16 amino acids long. The CDR3 nucleotides read TGTGCCAGCTCACCGGGGTTACCGGGACTCCAGGAGACCCAGTACTTC. It is translated as CASSPGLPGLQETQYF.

The chain couples TRBV6-2 or TRBV6-3 to TRBJ2-1, with 9 nucleotides matching TRBD2. The J call is in doubt because the DNA end fits TRBJ2-7 better. Germline V CDR1 and CDR2: MNHEY, SVGEGT. The CDR3 runs 17 residues. For the CDR3, the DNA is TGTGCCAGCAGTTTAGGTAATAGCGGGGGTTCCTACAATGAGCAGTACTTC. This gives the protein CASSLGNSGGSYNEQYF.

In this sample, this clonotype turned up a few times. The chain couples TRBV2 to TRBJ2-5; D possibly uses TRBD1 or TRBD2 (6 bases each). The CDR3 is made up of 15 amino acids. Per the germline V gene, CDR1 is SNHLY and CDR2 is FYNNEI. Trimming took 6 bases from V and 5 from J, leaving 19 bases between them. This CDR3 is CASSQQKTGRETQYF. CDR3 nucleotides: TGTGCCAGCAGCCAACAGAAAACAGGGAGGGAGACCCAGTACTTC.

This clonotype was seen a handful of times. The V call is TRBV14, the J call TRBJ2-5, with D possibly matching TRBD1 (6 bases). CDR3 size: 14 residues. The germline V and J ends were trimmed by 1 base and 4 bases, with 10 bases remaining between them. Germline CDR1 reads SGHDN; CDR2 reads FVKESK. The CDR3 spells CASSQALRGETQYF. CDR3 sequence (DNA): TGTGCCAGCAGCCAAGCTCTCAGGGGAGAGACCCAGTACTTC.

This rearrangement joins TRBV6-5 to TRBJ2-7; TRBD1 agrees at 7 bases. The germline V gene has CDR1 MNHEY and CDR2 SVGAGI. CDR3 length: 14 amino acids. V lost 5 bases to trimming and J lost 5 bases; unmatched junction nucleotides: 9. This CDR3 reads CASSTGQVRHEQYF. CDR3 in DNA: TGTGCCAGCAGTACTGGACAGGTTCGCCACGAGCAGTACTTC.

This clonotype was recorded a few times. The chain recombines TRBV27 with TRBJ2-5; either TRBD1 or TRBD2 may supply D (5 bases each). The CDR3 covers 15 residues. Germline CDR1 MNHEY, CDR2 SMNVEV (reference sequence). Trimming cost V 1 base and J 5 bases, with 14 bases left between them. CDR3 protein: CASSLWYQGRETQYF. CDR3 coding DNA: TGTGCCAGCAGTTTATGGTACCAGGGACGGGAGACCCAGTACTTC.